The rows below give T cell receptor beta chains drawn from one sample of a study of graft-versus-host responses after intestinal transplantation. Repertoires were generated with immunoSEQ multiplex PCR, while TCRdb's copy carries only in-frame clones and drops some. The sample has about 98,000 clones, roughly 86% seen once. Sequenced here: PBMCs, sampled 255 days after intestinal transplant. The source of these receptors is a human patient who received an intestinal transplant, so some T cells may come from the graft donor. The conserved cysteine and the conserved F or W are not part of the CDR3 here.

TRBV7-3 | ASSFRRGDGYT
TRBV6-5 | ASSYSGGGTYGGYT
TRBV9 | ASSVVGTGEQY
TRBV10-2 | ASSERGGGNEQY
TRBV5-4 | ASSSSNYGYT
TRBV5-1 | ASSLGWTGGNNENEQF
TRBV11-2 | ASSTQIGRDYGYT
TRBV19 | ARDRGPDTEAF
TRBV5-1 | ASSLDYRGQGYT
TRBV10-1 | ASSIALGGSYEQY
TRBV4-1 | ASSQDGEGYRGSNQPQH
TRBV5-1 | ASSFTLTSGIYNEQF
TRBV6-5 | ASSGDRGLTGELF
TRBV28 | ASSVDTGYEAF
TRBV2 | ASEGSGNTIY
TRBV7-6 | ASSPRDSQETQY
TRBV7-9 | ASSLGSHWNTEAF
TRBV13 | ASSFEDRQTNEQY
TRBV28 | ASSFPRQGLQETQY
TRBV27 | ASSRLGDTDTQY
TRBV14 | ASSPQENLLYEQY
TRBV7-9 | ASSLGLGGAHQPQH
TRBV4-1 | ASSQLLANTGELF
TRBV5-1 | ASSWDRGDTGELF
TRBV21-1 | ASSLCRGGGYGYT
TRBV15 | ATSNPGGGPNTEAF
TRBV7-6 | ASSSDRGNEQF
TRBV5-6 | ASRRGGAKNIQY
TRBV2 | ASSARGRDKNIQY
TRBV27 | ASSLSGGDYGYT